Listed below are T cell receptor beta chains from one sample, sequenced in a study of T cells in Graves' hyperthyroidism and ophthalmopathy. TCRdb called the multiplex PCR reads again in MiXCR, with one record for every CDR3 protein. This sample yields 550,000 to 850,000 distinct CDR3 sequences, of which 18% are seen a single time; over 15% belongs to the top ten. The sequencing input was blood. The receptors originated from a woman aged 50 to 65 with Graves' hyperthyroidism that later progressed to Graves' ophthalmopathy. CDR3s include the opening cysteine and the closing phenylalanine or tryptophan. A D gene is named only where the DNA matches it firmly. Only some rows state a clone size, as once, few, many or a class for expanded clones.

cdr3_nt: TGTGCCAGCAGGGGGGCCGTGGATGAGCAGTTCTTC
cdr3_aa: CASRGAVDEQFF
d_call: NA
v_call: TRBV6-1
j_call: TRBJ2-1
clone_size: few

cdr3_nt: TGTGCCAGCTCACTCGGACTAGCGGGGCCCCTACCAAGGAACATTCAGTACTTC
cdr3_aa: CASSLGLAGPLPRNIQYF
d_call: TRBD2
v_call: TRBV18
j_call: TRBJ2-4
clone_size: many

cdr3_nt: TGTGCCAGCAGCCCCCGGACAGGGGGTTCAAACGAGCAGTACTTC
cdr3_aa: CASSPRTGGSNEQYF
d_call: TRBD1
v_call: TRBV9
j_call: TRBJ2-7
clone_size: once

cdr3_nt: TGCGCCAGCAGCCAAGGGGGGGGGCCGAGCTCCTATAATTCACCCCTCCACTTT
cdr3_aa: CASSQGGGPSSYNSPLHF
d_call: NA
v_call: TRBV4-1
j_call: TRBJ1-6
clone_size: NA

cdr3_nt: TGCAGTGCTTCCGACACCTCCTATGGCTACACCTTC
cdr3_aa: CSASDTSYGYTF
d_call: NA
v_call: TRBV20-1
j_call: TRBJ1-2
clone_size: NA

cdr3_nt: TGTGCCAGCAGTACATATACCTACGAGCAGTACTTC
cdr3_aa: CASSTYTYEQYF
d_call: NA
v_call: TRBV12-3/TRBV12-4
j_call: TRBJ2-7
clone_size: many

cdr3_nt: TGTGCCAGCAGTCCCAAGGTAGCGGGGCCTTACAATGAGCAGTTCTTC
cdr3_aa: CASSPKVAGPYNEQFF
d_call: TRBD2
v_call: TRBV12-3/TRBV12-4
j_call: TRBJ2-1
clone_size: NA

cdr3_nt: TGTGCCACCAGTGATTCGACCCTACGGTGTATCTCCTACGAGCAGTACTTC
cdr3_aa: CATSDSTLRCISYEQYF
d_call: NA
v_call: TRBV24-1
j_call: TRBJ2-7
clone_size: NA

cdr3_nt: TGTGCCAGCAGTATACGCACAGGGGGCGCCTCAATTGGTGGCTACACCTTC
cdr3_aa: CASSIRTGGASIGGYTF
d_call: TRBD1
v_call: TRBV2
j_call: TRBJ1-2
clone_size: many

cdr3_nt: TGCGCCAGCAGCTCGGGTGCCGGGACTAGCGGAGCCCTTAGCACAGATACGCAGTATTTT
cdr3_aa: CASSSGAGTSGALSTDTQYF
d_call: TRBD2
v_call: TRBV5-1
j_call: TRBJ2-3
clone_size: few

cdr3_nt: TGTGCCAGCACCCTAGCTGGGGGGTCGAACACTGAAGCTTTCTTT
cdr3_aa: CASTLAGGSNTEAFF
d_call: NA
v_call: TRBV27
j_call: TRBJ1-1
clone_size: NA

cdr3_nt: TGTGCCAGCTCACCACCGGCGGGTCTAGTAGGAAACACCATATATTTT
cdr3_aa: CASSPPAGLVGNTIYF
d_call: NA
v_call: TRBV18
j_call: TRBJ1-3
clone_size: NA

cdr3_nt: TGTGCCAGCAGACCCCCGCTTGGAGGGCCGAACACTGAAGCTTTCTTT
cdr3_aa: CASRPPLGGPNTEAFF
d_call: NA
v_call: TRBV7-2
j_call: TRBJ1-1
clone_size: few

cdr3_nt: TGTGCCATCAGTGGGACAGGCTACGAGCAGTACTTC
cdr3_aa: CAISGTGYEQYF
d_call: TRBD1
v_call: TRBV10-3
j_call: TRBJ2-7
clone_size: NA

cdr3_nt: TGCAGTGCTAGAGCTACTGGGGCAGGGAGCTCCTTCAATTTTGAAGCTTTCTTT
cdr3_aa: CSARATGAGSSFNFEAFF
d_call: NA
v_call: TRBV20-1
j_call: TRBJ1-1
clone_size: NA

cdr3_nt: TGTGCCAGCAGCTTGGGAGGGACAGCCAACTATGGCTACACCTTC
cdr3_aa: CASSLGGTANYGYTF
d_call: TRBD1
v_call: TRBV7-2
j_call: TRBJ1-2
clone_size: NA

cdr3_nt: TGTGCCAGCAACCGAAACCTGTGGGCTGGGGCCAACGTCCTGACTTTC
cdr3_aa: CASNRNLWAGANVLTF
d_call: NA
v_call: TRBV28
j_call: TRBJ2-6
clone_size: NA

cdr3_nt: TGCAGTGCTAGACCCAACAGGGGAGGAAATGAAAAACTGTTTTTT
cdr3_aa: CSARPNRGGNEKLFF
d_call: TRBD1
v_call: TRBV20-1
j_call: TRBJ1-4
clone_size: few

cdr3_nt: TGTGCCACCAGCAGAGGACCAAACCAAGAGACCCAGTACTTC
cdr3_aa: CATSRGPNQETQYF
d_call: NA
v_call: TRBV15
j_call: TRBJ2-5
clone_size: many

cdr3_nt: TGCAGTGCTCCCCGACTAGCGGCGAACACCGGGGAGCTGTTTTTT
cdr3_aa: CSAPRLAANTGELFF
d_call: TRBD2
v_call: TRBV20-1
j_call: TRBJ2-2
clone_size: few

cdr3_nt: TGTGCCAGCAGTTACGAGGGTTGGAATTCACCCCTCCACTTT
cdr3_aa: CASSYEGWNSPLHF
d_call: NA
v_call: TRBV6-9
j_call: TRBJ1-6
clone_size: NA

cdr3_nt: TGTGCCAGCAGTTACTCGTATTTAGGGATTTCGAATGAAAAACTGTTTTTT
cdr3_aa: CASSYSYLGISNEKLFF
d_call: NA
v_call: TRBV6-2/TRBV6-3
j_call: TRBJ1-4
clone_size: few

cdr3_nt: TGTGCCAGCAGCCCGTTCACAGGGGTGACTGAAGCTTTCTTT
cdr3_aa: CASSPFTGVTEAFF
d_call: TRBD1
v_call: TRBV3-1
j_call: TRBJ1-1
clone_size: many

cdr3_nt: TGTGCCAGCAGCTTAATTGCCTCAGGTGGGACCGGGGAGCTGTTTTTT
cdr3_aa: CASSLIASGGTGELFF
d_call: NA
v_call: TRBV7-9
j_call: TRBJ2-2
clone_size: NA

cdr3_nt: TGTGCCAGCTCACCACCGGGACTAGCGACCGGGACCCAGTACTTC
cdr3_aa: CASSPPGLATGTQYF
d_call: TRBD2
v_call: TRBV18
j_call: TRBJ2-5
clone_size: NA

cdr3_nt: TGTGCCAGCAGCGTAGCCGGGGGGAACACTGAAGCTTTCTTT
cdr3_aa: CASSVAGGNTEAFF
d_call: NA
v_call: TRBV9
j_call: TRBJ1-1
clone_size: NA

cdr3_nt: TGTGCCACCAGTGATTTGCGGGCGGATGGAAACTACAATGAGCAGTTCTTC
cdr3_aa: CATSDLRADGNYNEQFF
d_call: NA
v_call: TRBV24-1
j_call: TRBJ2-1
clone_size: NA

cdr3_nt: TGTGCCTGGAACGCTATTAGGCAGTATGGCTACACCTTC
cdr3_aa: CAWNAIRQYGYTF
d_call: NA
v_call: TRBV30
j_call: TRBJ1-2
clone_size: many

cdr3_nt: TGTGCCAGCAGCTACCTACGGGCCTACGAGCAGTACTTC
cdr3_aa: CASSYLRAYEQYF
d_call: NA
v_call: TRBV7-9
j_call: TRBJ2-7
clone_size: NA

cdr3_nt: TGTGCCAGTCGCCCCTACAGAGCATCTGGAAACACCATATATTTT
cdr3_aa: CASRPYRASGNTIYF
d_call: NA
v_call: TRBV19
j_call: TRBJ1-3
clone_size: NA

cdr3_nt: TGTGCCAGCAGTTTCTTCGGGGAAGGGTCTGGAAACACCATATATTTT
cdr3_aa: CASSFFGEGSGNTIYF
d_call: NA
v_call: TRBV25-1
j_call: TRBJ1-3
clone_size: few

cdr3_nt: TGCGCCAGCAGCTTTAATTCCAATGAGCAGTTCTTC
cdr3_aa: CASSFNSNEQFF
d_call: NA
v_call: TRBV5-1
j_call: TRBJ2-1
clone_size: many

cdr3_nt: TGCGCCAGCAGCTTAGGGGGAAAATCGAACACCGGGGAGCTGTTTTTT
cdr3_aa: CASSLGGKSNTGELFF
d_call: NA
v_call: TRBV5-1
j_call: TRBJ2-2
clone_size: NA

cdr3_nt: TGCGCCAGCAGCGAAGGACGCCCAGGACAGGGAGGTTTCCAGTACTTC
cdr3_aa: CASSEGRPGQGGFQYF
d_call: TRBD1
v_call: TRBV5-1
j_call: TRBJ2-5
clone_size: few

cdr3_nt: TGTGCCAGCAGCCAGGGGGACAGGGGGGGGTCGGGCGATACGCAGTATTTT
cdr3_aa: CASSQGDRGGSGDTQYF
d_call: TRBD1
v_call: TRBV3-1
j_call: TRBJ2-3
clone_size: NA

cdr3_nt: TGTGCCAGCCTCGGAAGGGAAGGACAAGAGACCCAGTACTTC
cdr3_aa: CASLGREGQETQYF
d_call: NA
v_call: TRBV12-3/TRBV12-4
j_call: TRBJ2-5
clone_size: many

cdr3_nt: TGTGCCAGCAGAAGTACCGGGACAGGGCAAGAGGGGAGGCAGTTCTTC
cdr3_aa: CASRSTGTGQEGRQFF
d_call: TRBD1
v_call: TRBV6-1
j_call: TRBJ2-1
clone_size: many

cdr3_nt: TGCAGTGCGCGAGTCGGGGGGGACAGCACAGATACGCAGTATTTT
cdr3_aa: CSARVGGDSTDTQYF
d_call: TRBD2
v_call: TRBV20-1
j_call: TRBJ2-3
clone_size: many

cdr3_nt: TGTGCCAGCAGTACAGGACAGTCACCCCTCCACTTT
cdr3_aa: CASSTGQSPLHF
d_call: NA
v_call: TRBV27
j_call: TRBJ1-6
clone_size: few

cdr3_nt: TGTGCCAGCAGGGACAGTCTAGGTGAGAAACTGTTTTTT
cdr3_aa: CASRDSLGEKLFF
d_call: NA
v_call: TRBV12-3/TRBV12-4
j_call: TRBJ1-4
clone_size: few